Shown below are 9 T cell receptor beta chains from a single sample sequenced in a study of T cells after yellow fever vaccination. TCRdb re-analysed the 5' RACE reads in MiXCR, keeping a single row per CDR3 protein. The data contain hundreds of thousands of distinct CDR3 sequences, under 15% of them singletons. The sequences come from CD4+ T cells sorted from PBMCs, collected 15 days after the yellow fever booster vaccination. The receptors were gathered from a man between 18 and 29 years old who received the YFV17D yellow fever vaccine.

This clonotype has a handful of counts. The chain links TRBV3-1 to TRBJ1-1; no reliable D call. V lost 1 base and J 10 bases, leaving 13 bases between the germline ends. CDR3 length equals 13 residues. The germline V gene encodes CDR1 LGHDT and CDR2 YNNKEL (reference sequence). The DNA for the CDR3 is TGTGCCAGCAGCCAAGGAGGTAATCTTGGAGCTTTCTTT. Translated, it gives CASSQGGNLGAFF.

This clonotype was detected only a few times. J is TRBJ1-6 and V is TRBV20-1; TRBD1 might be the D (5 bases). The CDR3 length is 14 residues. Germline V gene lookup returns CDR1 DFQATT and CDR2 SNEGSKA (reference sequence). The V gene lost 0 bases and the J gene lost 9 bases, with 12 bases spanning the gap. Here the CDR3 reads CSARDWGDGSPLHF. The CDR3, as DNA: TGCAGTGCTAGAGATTGGGGGGATGGTTCACCCCTCCACTTT.

CDR3 protein: CASSLLGLTAEAFF. DNA of the CDR3: TGTGCCAGCAGCTTACTAGGCCTCACCGCTGAAGCTTTCTTT. V gene TRBV7-9 combines with J gene TRBJ1-1; the D is unclear. CDR3 length: 14 residues. Trimming pared 2 bases from V and 6 bases from J, leaving 13 bases between. CDR1 SEHNR and CDR2 FQNEAQ come from the germline V gene (reference sequence).

This clonotype was seen ten or more times. The rearrangement joins TRBV7-9 to TRBJ1-1; no definite D call. Trimming took 3 bases from V and 1 from J, leaving 9 bases between them. The germline V gene encodes CDR1 SEHNR and CDR2 FQNEAQ (reference sequence). The CDR3 length is 14 residues. The CDR3 coding sequence is TGTGCCAGCAGCTTCCCGACTCCGAACACTGAAGCTTTCTTT. This gives the protein CASSFPTPNTEAFF.

This clonotype was seen a handful of times. The rearrangement links TRBV12-3 or TRBV12-4 to TRBJ1-1; D gene ambiguous. The CDR3 is 14 amino acids. Trimming removed 2 bases at V and 1 base at J, with 8 bases between. The CDR3 nucleotides are TGTGCCAGCAGTTTAAACGTTAAGAACACTGAAGCTTTCTTT. Translating gives CASSLNVKNTEAFF.

V is TRBV7-3 and J is TRBJ2-1; 13 bases line up with TRBD2. This CDR3 is built from 14 residues. The germline CDR1 and CDR2 sequences are SGHTA and FQGTGA. Trimming removed 5 bases from V and 14 bases from J; junction bases left unmatched: 9. Here the CDR3 reads CASSEQLAGGPKFF. The CDR3 DNA is TGTGCCAGCAGCGAACAACTAGCGGGGGGGCCTAAGTTCTTC. The full variable domain, rest sourced from reference TRBV7-3 and TRBJ2-1, is GAGVSQTPSNKVTEKGKYVELRCDPISGHTALYWYRQSLGQGPEFLIYFQGTGAADDSGLPNDRFFAVRPEGSVSTLKIQRTERGDSAVYLCASSEQLAGGPKFFGPGTRLTVL.

This clonotype was observed a few times. The rearrangement joins TRBV5-1 to TRBJ1-4; TRBD1 matches 7 bases. The V and J ends lost 4 bases and 8 bases, in that order; junction bases with no gene match: 8. CDR1 is SGHRS and CDR2 is YFSETQ in the germline V gene. The CDR3 covers 14 residues. DNA of the CDR3: TGCGCCAGCAGCCGCAGACAGGGACAAGAAAAACTGTTTTTT. It encodes CASSRRQGQEKLFF.

V and J are TRBV6-1 and TRBJ2-3; TRBD1 aligns across 12 bases. The V and J ends lost 6 bases and 8 bases, in that order; junction bases with no gene match: 6. Germline V lookup: CDR1 MNHNS, CDR2 SASEGT. The CDR3 is made up of 14 amino acids. CDR3 residues: CASRWGQGASTQYF. The DNA of the CDR3 is TGTGCCAGCAGGTGGGGACAGGGGGCGTCTACGCAGTATTTT.

This clonotype occurred a few times. The chain has TRBV12-3 or TRBV12-4 and TRBJ1-1; D gene ambiguous. Trimming cost V 7 bases and J 5 bases, with 8 bases left between them. This CDR3 spans 11 amino acids. Here the CDR3 DNA reads TGTGCCAGCACCATTCAGACTGAAGCTTTCTTT. Amino acid sequence: CASTIQTEAFF.